This is a list of T cell receptor delta chains from one sample in a study of human gamma delta and Vdelta1 T cells. TCRdb reran clone calling via CATT on the PCR reads. The sample includes over 1,400 delta-chain clones, roughly 37% of them seen just once. Sequencing was performed on Vdelta1 gamma-delta T cells from blood. These receptors all come from a human donor in good health. The CDR3 runs from the conserved cysteine through the conserved F or W. The D gene is left open where the match is weak. Not every row has a clone size; where given, it reads once, few, many or a size class.

V,size,J,D,CDR3,DNA
TRDV1,large,TRDJ1,.,CALGPRPPSPKLIF,TGTGCTCTTGGGCCCCGCCCCCCGAGCCCGAAACTCATCTTT
TRDV3,medium-sized,TRDJ1,TRDD3,CAFELGVYTDKLIF,TGTGCCTTTGAGCTGGGGGTTTACACCGATAAACTCATCTTT
TRDV1,large,TRDJ1,TRDD3,CALGGDFLSFRGGYSLDTDKLIF,TGTGCTCTTGGGGGAGACTTCCTATCCTTTCGTGGGGGATACTCACTCGACACCGATAAACTCATCTTT
TRDV2,large,TRDJ1,TRDD3,CACDRGILEYTDKLIF,TGTGCCTGTGACAGAGGGATACTCGAGTACACCGATAAACTCATCTTT
TRDV1,.,TRDJ1,.,CALGEQSDPGGFWFIWPHTDKLIF,TGTGCTCTTGGGGAACAATCTGATCCGGGCGGATTCTGGTTTATCTGGCCCCACACCGATAAACTCATCTTT
TRDV1,medium-sized,TRDJ1,TRDD3,CALGDSLSHWGTTTDKLIF,TGTGCTCTTGGGGACTCTCTTTCCCACTGGGGGACCACAACCGATAAACTCATCTTT
TRDV1,.,TRDJ1,TRDD3,CALGGDFPTVYWGIDELIF,TGTGCTCTGGGCGGAGATTTTCCTACTGTTTACTGGGGGATAGACGAACTCATCTTT
TRDV1,large,TRDJ1,.,CALGELVHTGRSDKLIF,TGTGCTCTTGGGGAACTAGTCCATACGGGACGTTCCGATAAACTCATCTTT
TRDV1,.,TRDJ1,.,CAWEGKLIF,TGCGCCTGGGAGGGTAAACTCATCTTT
TRDV1,large,TRDJ1,TRDD3,CALGETGIYRNKLIF,TGTGCTCTTGGGGAGACGGGGATATATCGAAACAAACTCATCTTT
TRDV1,large,TRDJ1,TRDD3,CALGELMRTGGHSPRLYTDKLIF,TGTGCTCTTGGGGAACTTATGCGTACTGGGGGACATTCCCCCAGGTTGTACACCGATAAACTCATCTTT
TRDV1,medium-sized,TRDJ1,TRDD3,CALGELLRPPIGGYPSDPGLELIF,TGTGCTCTTGGGGAACTATTGCGCCCTCCGATCGGGGGATATCCTAGCGATCCAGGGTTGGAACTCATCTTT
TRDV1,medium-sized,TRDJ1,TRDD3,CALAGYLGIHSMYTDKLIF,TGTGCTCTTGCCGGGTATTTGGGGATACATAGTATGTACACCGATAAACTCATCTTT
TRDV1,medium-sized,TRDJ1,TRDD3,CALGELQSLGDPTSLYTDKLIF,TGTGCTCTTGGGGAACTCCAGAGCCTGGGGGACCCCACCTCCTTGTACACCGATAAACTCATCTTT
TRDV2,large,TRDJ1,.,CACDELGEYCISMDTDKLIF,TGTGCCTGTGACGAGCTGGGAGAGTACTGCATTTCGATGGACACCGATAAACTCATCTTT
TRDV1,large,TRDJ1,TRDD3,CALGELVFPSVLGVTGKTKLIF,TGTGCTCTTGGGGAACTAGTCTTCCCATCCGTACTGGGGGTTACGGGAAAGACTAAACTCATCTTT